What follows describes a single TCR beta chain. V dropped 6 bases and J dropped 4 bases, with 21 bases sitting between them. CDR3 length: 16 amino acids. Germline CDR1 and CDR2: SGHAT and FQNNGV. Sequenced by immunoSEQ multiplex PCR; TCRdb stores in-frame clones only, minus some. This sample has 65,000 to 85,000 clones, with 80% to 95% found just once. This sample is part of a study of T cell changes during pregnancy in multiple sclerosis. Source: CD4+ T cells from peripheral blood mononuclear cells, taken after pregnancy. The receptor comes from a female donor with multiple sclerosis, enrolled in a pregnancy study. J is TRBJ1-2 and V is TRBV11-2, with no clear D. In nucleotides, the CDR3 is TGTGCCAGCAGATCAATACGGGAACAGAATTCCTATGGCTACACCTTC. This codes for CASRSIREQNSYGYTF.